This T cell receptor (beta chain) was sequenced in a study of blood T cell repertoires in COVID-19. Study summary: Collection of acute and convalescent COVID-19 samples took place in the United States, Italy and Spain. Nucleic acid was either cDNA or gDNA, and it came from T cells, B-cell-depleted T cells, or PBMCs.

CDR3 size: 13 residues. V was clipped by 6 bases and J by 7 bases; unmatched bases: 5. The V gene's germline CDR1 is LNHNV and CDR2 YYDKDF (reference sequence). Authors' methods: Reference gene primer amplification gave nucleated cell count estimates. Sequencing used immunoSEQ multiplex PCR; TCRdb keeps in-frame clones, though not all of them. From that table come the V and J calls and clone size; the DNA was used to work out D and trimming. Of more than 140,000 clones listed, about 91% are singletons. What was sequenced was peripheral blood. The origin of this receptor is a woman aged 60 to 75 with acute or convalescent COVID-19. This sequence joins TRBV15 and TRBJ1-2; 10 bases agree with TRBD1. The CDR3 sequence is CATRPRTGGGYTF. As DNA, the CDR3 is TGTGCCACCAGACCTCGGACAGGGGGTGGCTACACCTTC.